These 32 T cell receptor beta chains share one sample of origin, sequenced in a study of cytomegalovirus exposure and HLA in healthy donors. PCR involved 60 Vbeta and 13 Jbeta primers. Sequenced by immunoSEQ multiplex PCR; TCRdb stores in-frame clones only, minus some. The data hold roughly 120,000 clones, with 70% to 80% observed a single time. The sequenced sample was PBMCs. These receptors came from a man younger than 35 in good health and CMV-seronegative.

The V and J genes are TRBV15 and TRBJ1-2, with 10 positions matching TRBD1. Germline V CDR1 and CDR2: LNHNV, YYDKDF (reference sequence). This CDR3 comprises 16 residues. Trimming removed 1 base from V and 7 bases from J; junction bases left unmatched: 9. CDR3 in amino acids: CATSRGGTGEPGGYTF. The CDR3 DNA follows: TGTGCCACCAGCAGAGGGGGGACAGGGGAACCTGGTGGCTACACCTTC.

The rearrangement links TRBV29-1 to TRBJ2-7; perhaps TRBD1 as D (6 bases). This CDR3 region has 13 residues. Germline values: CDR1 SQVTM, CDR2 ANQGSEA. Trimming removed 3 bases at V and 5 bases at J, with 14 bases between. CDR3 sequence reads: CSVDSRGSDEQYF. In DNA form, the CDR3 reads TGCAGCGTTGATTCCAGGGGATCGGACGAGCAGTACTTC.

This clone was observed once. This chain links TRBV29-1 with TRBJ2-1; 12 nucleotides line up with TRBD2. The germline gives CDR1 SQVTM, CDR2 ANQGSEA. V shed 5 bases, J shed 10 bases, and the junction held 12 bases outside the gene matches. This CDR3 region has 15 residues. CDR3 coding DNA: TGCAGCGTTCCGGAGACTAGCGGGAGTTCCGGCGAGCAGTTCTTC. Its translation: CSVPETSGSSGEQFF.

This clone was seen once. The V call is TRBV25-1, the J call TRBJ1-4; 12 nucleotides align to TRBD1. The V gene end was trimmed by 6 bases and the J gene end by 12 bases; junction bases not matched to a gene: 11. CDR3 length equals 15 residues. Per the germline V gene, CDR1 is MGHDK and CDR2 is SYGVNS. In nucleotides, the CDR3 is TGTGCCAGCAGGAAGGAGGGACAGGGGGCGAAAGAACTGTTTTTT. The encoded protein is CASRKEGQGAKELFF. The variable domain in full, completed from reference TRBV25-1 and TRBJ1-4, reads EADIYQTPRYLVIGTGKKITLECSQTMGHDKMYWYQQDPGMELHLIHYSYGVNSTEKGDLSSESTVSRIRTEHFPLTLESARPSHTSQYLCASRKEGQGAKELFFGSGTQLSVL.

V gene TRBV28 combines with J gene TRBJ2-7, with TRBD1 identical over 8 bases. V was pared by 5 bases and J by 2 bases, with 8 bases of the junction left unmatched. This CDR3 spans 15 amino acids. Germline loops: CDR1 MDHEN, CDR2 SYDVKM. CDR3 in amino acids: CASSPSGTGPYEQYF. In DNA form, the CDR3 reads TGTGCCAGCAGTCCATCCGGGACAGGACCCTACGAGCAGTACTTC.

This clone has more than one count but fewer than ten. This chain connects TRBV5-6 to TRBJ1-6, with D possibly TRBD1 on 5 matching bases. V was pared by 1 base and J by 8 bases, with 16 bases between. The CDR3 has 16 residues. Germline V lookup: CDR1 SGHDT, CDR2 YYEEEE. The CDR3 reads CASSLRIGAAYSPLHF. In DNA, the CDR3 is TGTGCCAGCAGCTTGAGGATTGGGGCCGCCTATTCACCCCTCCACTTT.

The DNA of the CDR3 is TGTGCCAGCAGTTTTAAGGGACTAGCGGGACGTGAGCAGTTCTTC. Its protein product is CASSFKGLAGREQFF. The V call is TRBV27, the J call TRBJ2-1; the match to TRBD2 covers 13 bases. The CDR3 is 15 residues long. Germline lookup yields CDR1 MNHEY and CDR2 SMNVEV (reference sequence). Losses at the gene ends were 3 bases for V and 9 bases for J; bases not matched to a gene: 5.

V and J are TRBV28 and TRBJ2-3, with 8 bases lining up with TRBD1. The J segment lost 4 bases and the V segment lost 4 bases, leaving 10 bases of the junction unmatched. CDR1 is MDHEN, CDR2 SYDVKM, per germline. The CDR3 spans 16 residues. The CDR3 DNA reads TGTGCCAGCAGTTACCTAGGACAGGGCGCTGCAGATACGCAGTATTTT. This gives the protein CASSYLGQGAADTQYF.

The CDR3 DNA reads TGTGCCAGCAGGCGCACAGACGTCTACAATGAGCAGTTCTTC. The encoded protein is CASRRTDVYNEQFF. This chain connects TRBV2 to TRBJ2-1; no firm D call. CDR1 and CDR2 (germline): SNHLY, FYNNEI. CDR3 length equals 14 residues. Between the trimmed V and J ends, which lost 6 bases and 3 bases, there was a span of 12 bases. Full variable domain (remainder filled in from reference TRBV2 and TRBJ2-1): EPEVTQTPSHQVTQMGQEVILRCVPISNHLYFYWYRQILGQKVEFLVSFYNNEISEKSEIFDDQFSVERPDGSNFTLKIRSTKLEDSAMYFCASRRTDVYNEQFFGPGTRLTVL.

The chain uses TRBV7-2 and TRBJ1-6, with a tentative D call TRBD1 (6 bases). With 5 bases removed from V and 7 bases from J, the gap between germline ends came to 18 bases. Germline V gene sequence: CDR1 SGHTA, CDR2 FQGNSA. This CDR3 spans 16 amino acids. CDR3 region: CASSISTGSGNSPLHF. The CDR3 bases are TGTGCCAGCAGCATCAGCACAGGGTCGGGGAATTCACCCCTCCACTTT.

The CDR3 region is CASCVLALAAGCSEQFF. The DNA for the CDR3 is TGTGCCAGCTGCGTCCTGGCTCTAGCGGCCGGTTGTAGTGAGCAGTTCTTC. V is TRBV25-1 and J is TRBJ2-1; 7 positions agree with TRBD2. The ends lost 8 bases at V and 9 bases at J; junction bases unmatched: 22. The germline V gene has CDR1 MGHDK and CDR2 SYGVNS. The CDR3 extends over 17 amino acids.

The rearrangement joins TRBV7-9 to TRBJ2-7, with TRBD2 as a possible D gene (6 bases). The CDR3 totals 15 residues. Trimming left V 2 bases short and J 6 bases short, with 17 bases between. The germline V gene encodes CDR1 SEHNR and CDR2 FQNEAQ (reference sequence). Here the CDR3 DNA reads TGTGCCAGCAGCTTACTTGCAGGGAGGTTTGGCGAGCAGTACGTC. Its translation is CASSLLAGRFGEQYV.

This rearrangement joins TRBV28 to TRBJ1-2; TRBD1 aligns across 8 bases. This CDR3 is built from 15 residues. V shed 6 bases and J 4 bases; nucleotides not matched to a gene: 10. Germline lookup yields CDR1 MDHEN and CDR2 SYDVKM. CDR3 sequence: CASRISPTGAYGYTF. In nucleotides, the CDR3 is TGTGCCAGCAGAATATCCCCGACAGGGGCCTATGGCTACACCTTC.

This clone was seen a single time. V is TRBV5-6 and J is TRBJ1-5; 8 bases line up with TRBD1. V shed 4 bases and J 3 bases; nucleotides not matched to a gene: 9. Germline V gene lookup returns CDR1 SGHDT and CDR2 YYEEEE. This CDR3 contains 16 residues. The CDR3, as DNA: TGTGCCAGCAGCCACGGGACAGGACTATTCAATCAGCCCCAGCATTTT. Its protein product is CASSHGTGLFNQPQHF.

The chain carries TRBV6-6 and TRBJ2-7; D is uncertain. V was shortened by 0 bases and J by 4 bases, with 4 bases between the two germline ends. This CDR3 has 12 amino acids. From germline, CDR1 is MNHNY and CDR2 SVGAGI (reference sequence). In DNA form, the CDR3 reads TGTGCCAGCAGTTACTCTTCGTACGAGCAGTACTTC. It yields the protein CASSYSSYEQYF.

The genes are TRBV18 and TRBJ2-7, with 8 bases identical to TRBD1. The V and J ends lost 2 bases and 7 bases, in that order; junction bases with no gene match: 7. The CDR3 extends over 14 amino acids. The germline CDR1 and CDR2 sequences are KGHSH and LQKENI. CDR3 nucleotides: TGTGCCAGCTCACCAGCGACAGGGGCCAGGGAGCAGTACGTC. Residues: CASSPATGAREQYV.

This clone was picked up many times. The same CDR3 is also encoded by other DNA sequences in this sample. The chain carries TRBV29-1 and TRBJ1-2, with D tentatively TRBD1 (5 bases). The germline V and J ends were trimmed by 3 bases and 2 bases, with 7 bases remaining between them. The CDR3 contains 12 residues. Germline CDR1 is SQVTM and CDR2 is ANQGSEA. The CDR3 coding sequence is TGCAGCGTTGACCGGGGGAACTATGGCTACACCTTC. As protein: CSVDRGNYGYTF.

There are a few counts of this clone. J is TRBJ2-3 and V is TRBV7-3; no clear D gene. Trimming shortened V by 3 bases and J by 1 base, and 5 bases separated the two germline ends. Germline lookup yields CDR1 SGHTA and CDR2 FQGTGA. The CDR3 is 13 residues long. Here the CDR3 DNA reads TGTGCCAGCAGCTTTGGAGGCACAGATACGCAGTATTTT. It codes for CASSFGGTDTQYF.

V gene TRBV6-8 combines with J gene TRBJ2-4; the match to TRBD1 covers 9 bases. The CDR3 is 14 amino acids. The germline V gene encodes CDR1 MNHGY and CDR2 SAAAGT. Trimming cost V 4 bases and J 9 bases; bases outside gene matches: 7. The chain's CDR3 is CASSWGKDRGIQYF. In nucleotides, the CDR3 is TGTGCCAGCAGTTGGGGAAAGGACAGGGGCATTCAGTACTTC.

This sequence joins TRBV5-6 and TRBJ2-5, with D tentatively TRBD1 (6 bases). The assigned J gene may be wrong: the sequence end matches TRBJ2-7 better. The CDR3 runs 13 residues. Germline loops: CDR1 SGHDT, CDR2 YYEEEE. CDR3 in DNA: TGTGCCAGCAGCAGAGGACAGACATACGAGCAGTACTTC. Translation: CASSRGQTYEQYF.

Turning to this clone: The junction departs from the called germline gene at one end, perhaps through a read error. This rearrangement joins TRBV6-6 to TRBJ2-5; D ambiguous. CDR1 is MNHNY and CDR2 is SVGAGI in the germline V gene (reference sequence). The CDR3 covers 15 residues. CDR3 coding DNA: TGTGCCAGCAGTCCCCGGGTTAAGTTCCAAGAGACCCGGTACTTC. The encoded protein is CASSPRVKFQETRYF.

J is TRBJ1-5 and V is TRBV6-1, with 11 bases lining up with TRBD1. V gave up 2 bases and J gave up 5 bases; unmatched junction bases: 5. The V gene's germline CDR1 is MNHNS and CDR2 SASEGT. This CDR3 is built from 16 residues. The CDR3 reads CASSEYGTGGDQPQHF. DNA for the CDR3: TGTGCCAGCAGTGAATACGGGACAGGGGGGGATCAGCCCCAGCATTTT.

CDR3 amino acids: CASGPDRGLLTEAFF. The CDR3 DNA reads as TGTGCTAGTGGCCCAGACAGGGGGCTGTTGACTGAAGCTTTCTTT. This chain connects TRBV12-5 to TRBJ1-1; 10 bases fit TRBD1. With 6 bases clipped from V and 5 bases from J, the junction kept 9 bases outside the gene matches. CDR3 length: 15 amino acids. The germline V gene has CDR1 LGHNT and CDR2 FRNRAP.

The chain recombines TRBV10-2 with TRBJ2-4, with 7 bases lining up with TRBD2. CDR1 is WSHSY and CDR2 is SAAADI in the germline V gene. This CDR3 region has 15 residues. V lost 2 bases, J lost 0 bases, and 1 base stayed unmatched. The DNA for the CDR3 is TGCGCCAGCAGTGAGATAGCGGGAGCCAAAAACATTCAGTACTTC. This translates into CASSEIAGAKNIQYF.

The chain is built from TRBV21-1 and TRBJ2-7; the DNA was not compared with TRBD2, the D call given in the table. TRBV21-1 constitutes a pseudogene. The CDR3 sequence is 15 residues long. This chain's CDR3 is CASSNVLAFSKKQYV. DNA for the CDR3: TGTGCCAGCAGCAATGTACTAGCTTTCTCAAAAAAGCAGTACGTC.

Here the CDR3 DNA reads TGTGCCAGCAGCTTAGCAGGGGTTCTCTCTGGGGCCAACGTCCTGACTTTC. Protein sequence: CASSLAGVLSGANVLTF. The V and J genes are TRBV7-2 and TRBJ2-6, with D possibly being TRBD1 (5 bases). CDR3 length: 17 residues. Deletions cut 0 bases from V and 0 bases from J, with 9 bases between. Looked up from germline, CDR1 is SGHTA and CDR2 is FQGNSA.

This chain links TRBV7-3 with TRBJ2-4; D possibly corresponds to TRBD1 (6 bases). The CDR3 consists of 17 residues. The germline CDR1 and CDR2 sequences are SGHTA and FQGTGA. V lost 2 bases, J lost 3 bases, and 17 bases lay in between. CDR3 loop: CASSLYGGKGDKNIQYF. The CDR3 DNA reads as TGTGCCAGCAGCTTATATGGGGGAAAGGGGGACAAAAACATTCAGTACTTC.

The chain carries TRBV11-2 and TRBJ2-1; no definite D call. Trimming shortened V by 0 bases and J by 4 bases, and 7 bases separated the two germline ends. Germline CDR1 SGHAT, CDR2 FQNNGV. This CDR3 has 14 residues. Here the CDR3 DNA reads TGTGCCAGCAGCTTAGACGTCGAGTACAATGAGCAGTTCTTC. Residues: CASSLDVEYNEQFF. The whole variable domain, remainder taken from reference TRBV11-2 and TRBJ2-1, is EAGVAQSPRYKIIEKRQSVAFWCNPISGHATLYWYQQILGQGPKLLIQFQNNGVVDDSQLPKDRFSAERLKGVDSTLKIQPAKLEDSAVYLCASSLDVEYNEQFFGPGTRLTVL.

The V gene is TRBV7-9, the J gene TRBJ2-3; the match to TRBD2 covers 8 bases. This CDR3 spans 16 amino acids. Per the germline V gene, CDR1 is SEHNR and CDR2 is FQNEAQ (reference sequence). With V trimmed by 5 bases and J by 7 bases, 14 bases remained unmatched. The CDR3 bases are TGTGCCAGCAGCCCATTGAGCGGGAGAGACCGAAATACGCAGTATTTT. Protein product: CASSPLSGRDRNTQYF.

The chain has TRBV6-5 and TRBJ2-7; perhaps TRBD2 as D (6 bases). The germline V gene has CDR1 MNHEY and CDR2 SVGAGI. CDR3 length equals 13 residues. Between the trimmed V and J ends, which lost 3 bases and 7 bases, there was a span of 13 bases. The CDR3 sequence is CASSYRDSREQYF. CDR3 in DNA: TGTGCCAGCAGTTATCGGGACTCACGGGAGCAGTACTTC.

The rearrangement links TRBV6-5 to TRBJ1-3, with TRBD1 matching 8 bases. The CDR3 is made up of 15 amino acids. The germline gives CDR1 MNHEY, CDR2 SVGAGI. V shed 6 bases and J 2 bases; nucleotides not matched to a gene: 6. Here the CDR3 DNA reads TGTGCCAGCAGGACAGGGGTTCTTACTGGAAACACCATATATTTT. Translation gives CASRTGVLTGNTIYF.

The chain recombines TRBV19 with TRBJ2-6, with 7 bases identical to TRBD1. Looked up from germline, CDR1 is LNHDA and CDR2 is SQIVND (reference sequence). Trimming cost V 7 bases and J 0 bases; bases outside gene matches: 6. This CDR3 is 16 amino acids long. DNA for the CDR3: TGTGCCAGTACCCCAGGGGGAACCTCTGGGGCCAACGTCCTGACTTTC. Its protein product is CASTPGGTSGANVLTF.